What follows are 9 T cell receptor beta chains derived from one specimen sequenced in a study of T cells in Graves' hyperthyroidism and ophthalmopathy. From RNA transcripts, TCR beta CDR3 regions were amplified. HTBI primers drove first-round RT-PCR of the TCR CDR3. TCRdb re-analysed the multiplex PCR reads in MiXCR, keeping a single row per CDR3 protein. Of 330,000 or so distinct CDR3 sequences in the sample, 15% to 20% were seen once. The specimen was blood. Receptor source: a woman in her 40s with Graves' ophthalmopathy.

This clonotype was detected ten times or more. The V and J genes are TRBV2 and TRBJ2-5; tentative D call: TRBD1 (5 bases). This CDR3 comprises 13 residues. Germline CDR1 reads SNHLY; CDR2 reads FYNNEI. The V and J ends lost 3 bases and 3 bases respectively, with 8 bases between them. The chain's CDR3 is CASSDPREETQYF. DNA of the CDR3: TGTGCCAGCAGTGATCCCAGGGAAGAGACCCAGTACTTC.

This clonotype was observed many times. The V and J genes are TRBV12-3 or TRBV12-4 and TRBJ2-2; D remains ambiguous. The CDR3 spans 14 residues. V lost 5 bases, J lost 5 bases, and 12 bases lay in between. The CDR3 coding sequence is TGTGCCAGCAGTCTTTCCGTCGGGACCGGGGAGCTGTTTTTT. Protein: CASSLSVGTGELFF.

The table lists this clonotype with a few counts. The chain combines TRBV30 with TRBJ2-7; D could derive from TRBD1 or TRBD2 (6 bases each). The CDR3 covers 12 residues. Germline CDR1 is GTSNPN and CDR2 is SVGIG (reference sequence). Trimming left V 3 bases short and J 3 bases short, with 9 bases between. The CDR3 sequence: CAWSGGRYEQYF. The CDR3 nucleotides read TGTGCCTGGAGCGGGGGCCGCTACGAGCAGTACTTC.

Many counts were recorded for this clonotype. The chain carries TRBV28 and TRBJ1-2; D remains unclear. Germline values: CDR1 MDHEN, CDR2 SYDVKM. Between the trimmed V and J ends, which lost 3 bases and 5 bases, there was a span of 13 bases. There are 14 residues in the CDR3. The CDR3 nucleotides read TGTGCCAGCAGTTTCTCCAACCCGGGGTATGGCTACACCTTC. Its translation is CASSFSNPGYGYTF.

The table lists this clonotype with many counts. This chain links TRBV6-5 with TRBJ1-5; D not certain. V was cut by 7 bases and J by 0 bases, with 4 bases left in between. The length of the CDR3 is 12 residues. CDR1 and CDR2 (germline): MNHEY, SVGAGI. CDR3 sequence: CASNPSNQPQHF. The CDR3 nucleotides are TGTGCCAGCAATCCTAGCAATCAGCCCCAGCATTTT.

In this sample, this clonotype turned up a few times. The chain carries TRBV11-2 and TRBJ2-7, with 7 bases aligning to TRBD2. V was pared by 5 bases and J by 6 bases, with 13 bases of the junction left unmatched. The CDR3 is 15 amino acids. Germline-derived CDR1 and CDR2 are SGHAT and FQNNGV. The CDR3 spells CASSPTGGRAVEQYF. The CDR3 DNA reads TGTGCCAGCAGCCCAACTGGAGGGAGGGCCGTCGAGCAGTACTTC.

This sequence joins TRBV29-1 and TRBJ2-7; the D gene is possibly TRBD1 (5 bases). The V end was cut by 4 bases, the J end by 5 bases, with 18 bases between. Germline-derived CDR1 and CDR2 are SQVTM and ANQGSEA. This CDR3 has 14 residues. DNA of the CDR3: TGCAGCGTTGGTTTAGGGGCGCGAGTTGACGAGCAGTACTTC. Protein sequence: CSVGLGARVDEQYF.

This clonotype was counted at least ten times. CDR3 residues: CASRKTGSNQPQHF. As DNA, the CDR3 is TGTGCCAGCAGGAAGACAGGGAGCAATCAGCCCCAGCATTTT. This chain connects TRBV6-1 to TRBJ1-5, with 7 bases fitting TRBD1. The germline CDR1 and CDR2 sequences are MNHNS and SASEGT. The CDR3 totals 14 residues. Germline trimming cut 6 bases from V and 1 base from J; bases unmatched to any gene: 3.

As concerns this clonotype: It may be a read error: a sequence one base away is much more abundant. The genes are TRBV4-3 and TRBJ1-2, with TRBD1 identical over 7 bases. The junction had 11 bases not matched to a gene; V was cut back by 1 base and J by 3 bases. Germline CDR1 LGHNA, CDR2 YSLEER. The CDR3 loop spans 17 amino acids. The CDR3: CASSQGPGTDGDYGYTF. DNA of the CDR3: TGCGCCAGCAGCCAAGGGCCGGGGACAGATGGTGACTATGGCTACACCTTC.